The TCR beta chain described here comes from a study of T cell repertoires in cytomegalovirus infection. Study overall: Public signatures in TCR beta pointed to CMV infection and matching HLA type. The study, taken as a whole, reports: Identification of carriers of CMV plus the relevant HLA was achieved through cumulative public TCR beta family frequency.

TCRdb processed the reads anew with MiXCR; each CDR3 protein has one entry. The sample yields roughly 500,000 distinct CDR3 sequences, more than 30% seen once. In the case of this clonotype: Its specificity is unknown.

With 0 bases removed from V and 0 bases from J, the gap between germline ends came to 6 bases. Germline assignment: CDR1 SQVTM and CDR2 ANQGSEA. CDR3 length equals 13 residues. The rearrangement joins TRBV29-1 to TRBJ2-7; D is ambiguous. Material: cultured PBMCs, obtained from culture after CMV antigen stimulation. The clonotype originates from a human donor in good health (CMV status not recorded). Some clones in this sample may be carry-over from other donors' samples. The CDR3 DNA reads as TGCAGCGTTGAAGATCCGTACTCCTACGAGCAGTACTTC. The encoded protein is CSVEDPYSYEQYF.